This T cell receptor beta chain was identified in a study of blood T cell repertoires in COVID-19. Study summary: Material from acute and convalescent COVID-19 was sourced from the United States, Italy and Spain.

Germline values: CDR1 MNHEY, CDR2 SMNVEV (reference sequence). V was clipped by 5 bases and J by 5 bases; unmatched bases: 11. This CDR3 is built from 16 residues. Only in-frame clones appear in the TCRdb table, and some are missing; sequencing was by immunoSEQ multiplex PCR. This table holds some 98,000 clones, around 82% found once. The clonotype comes from a man between 65 and 85 years old with active or convalescent COVID-19. The rearrangement joins TRBV27 to TRBJ2-1, with 8 bases fitting TRBD2. Sample: peripheral blood. The CDR3 here is CASSILSGGLDNEQFF. For the CDR3, the DNA is TGTGCCAGCAGTATTCTCAGCGGGGGCCTTGACAATGAGCAGTTCTTC.